This TCR beta chain was documented in a study of human T cells and chemical hapten exposure. The time point denotes: patch test 1, 2 weeks after DPC sensitization. Treatment of the sample: therapeutic diphenylcyclopropenone sensitization with weekly scalp DPC. This clonotype was counted at least ten times. TCRdb re-derived calls from the RACE reads in MiXCR, one entry per CDR3 protein. The sample carries 65,000 to 85,000 distinct CDR3 sequences, 10% recorded once. The sequencing used whole blood, collected in connection with sensitization to the hapten diphenylcyclopropenone (DPC). The TCR comes from a woman in her forties or fifties with alopecia areata. Some clones in this sample may be carry-over from other donors' samples.

This CDR3 reads CASSPSGEKLFF. Written as DNA, the CDR3 is TGTGCCAGCTCACCATCAGGGGAAAAACTGTTTTTT. This chain uses TRBV18 with TRBJ1-4, with a weak D call TRBD1 (5 bases). Germline CDR1 and CDR2: KGHSH and LQKENI. This CDR3 comprises 12 residues. V was shortened by 2 bases and J by 8 bases, with 6 bases between the two germline ends.